Listed below are T cell receptor beta chains from one sample, sequenced in a study of T cell repertoires in ileal Crohn's disease. Some clones are missing from TCRdb's copy, which holds only in-frame ones; the method was immunoSEQ multiplex PCR. The sample has about 17,000 clones; roughly 80% are singletons. Material: ileal tissue. All receptors come from an adult with Crohn's disease. Each CDR3 is given with its conserved first and last residue. D genes are given only for firm matches. Clone size is not always given. Where it is, it says once, few, many or a class for expanded clones.

>TRBJ1-2|NA|NA|TRBV9
TGTGCCAGCAGCATACAGGGACCCTATGGCTACACCTTC
CASSIQGPYGYTF
>TRBJ1-1|NA|NA|TRBV10-1
TGCGCCAGCAGTGGGCTGGTGAACACTGAAGCTTTCTTT
CASSGLVNTEAFF
>TRBJ1-1|NA|NA|TRBV7-2
TGTGCCAGCAGCTTACTCACTGAAGCTTTCTTT
CASSLLTEAFF
>TRBJ1-6|TRBD1|NA|TRBV6-5
TGTGCCAGCAGGCCTCCGGGACAGGAGAATTCACCCCTCCACTTT
CASRPPGQENSPLHF
>TRBJ2-2|NA|NA|TRBV12-5
TGTGCTAGTGGTTCCGGCCAGGCCAGGGGGGAGCTGTTTTTT
CASGSGQARGELFF
>TRBJ2-7|NA|once|TRBV6-1
TGTGCCAGCAGACCGGACAGTTCCTACGAGCAGTACTTC
CASRPDSSYEQYF
>TRBJ2-1|NA|NA|TRBV6-5
TGTGCCAGCAGCCCCGGTAATGAGCAGTTCTTC
CASSPGNEQFF
>TRBJ2-5|NA|NA|TRBV5-1
TGCGCCAGCAGCTTGGCCTCAGGTTTCGGACTGTCAGAGACCCAGTACTTC
CASSLASGFGLSETQYF
>TRBJ1-3|NA|NA|TRBV7-2
TGTGCCAGCAGCTCCGAGCGGGGGGCGCAGGGAAACACCATATATTTT
CASSSERGAQGNTIYF
>TRBJ2-2|TRBD1|NA|TRBV30
TGTGCCTGGAGGGGGACAGCGAACACCGGGGAGCTGTTTTTT
CAWRGTANTGELFF
>TRBJ2-7|TRBD1|NA|TRBV7-2
TGTGCCAGCAGCTTAAGGGACAGACACTACGAGCAGTACTTC
CASSLRDRHYEQYF
>TRBJ1-2|NA|NA|TRBV5-6
TGTGCCAGCAGCTTTAGGGAGAAGGATGGCTACACCTTC
CASSFREKDGYTF
>TRBJ1-5|TRBD1|NA|TRBV30
TGTGCCTGGAGTGGACAGGGCTTTCAGCCCCAGCATTTT
CAWSGQGFQPQHF
>TRBJ1-1|NA|NA|TRBV4-1
TGCGCCAGCAGCCAGAGGGTATCTATGAACACTGAAGCTTTCTTT
CASSQRVSMNTEAFF
>TRBJ1-3|TRBD1|NA|TRBV6-5
TGTGCCAGCAGACGACAGGGCTCTGGAAACACCATATATTTT
CASRRQGSGNTIYF
>TRBJ2-5|TRBD2|NA|TRBV4-3
TGCGCCAGCAGCCAAGAACCTGTAGCGGGGGGCCAGTGGGAGACCCAGTACTTC
CASSQEPVAGGQWETQYF
>TRBJ2-6|NA|NA|TRBV6-6
TGTGCCAGCAACCGAGACAGGAGCTCTGGGGCCAACGTCCTGACTTTC
CASNRDRSSGANVLTF
>TRBJ1-5|NA|NA|TRBV19
TGTGCCAGTAGTATTCCCGGGCAGCCCCAGCATTTT
CASSIPGQPQHF
>TRBJ2-2|NA|NA|TRBV19
TGTGCCAGTCGGGCAGTCGGGGCCGGGGAGCTGTTTTTT
CASRAVGAGELFF
>TRBJ2-7|NA|once|TRBV5-4
TGTGCCAGCAGCTTCGAGGTATCTGGGGAGCAGTACTTC
CASSFEVSGEQYF
>TRBJ2-2|TRBD1|NA|TRBV11-2
TGTGCCAGCAGCCCATCTACCGGGACAGGGGATATAGGCGGGGAGCTGTTTTTT
CASSPSTGTGDIGGELFF
>TRBJ2-5|TRBD1|NA|TRBV6-5
TGTGCCAGCAGTTCACCGGACAGGCAGAACCAAGAGACCCAGTACTTC
CASSSPDRQNQETQYF
>TRBJ2-7|NA|NA|TRBV27
TGTGCCAGCAGTTCTTCTGACGGAGAGTTGATCTACGAGCAGTACTTC
CASSSSDGELIYEQYF
>TRBJ1-1|NA|NA|TRBV19
TGTGCCAGTAGTAGTAGAGGGCACAACGAAGCTTTCTTT
CASSSRGHNEAFF
>TRBJ1-2|NA|NA|TRBV6-5
TGTGCCAGCAGTTACGGGCAGGGTGCTAACTATGGCTACACCTTC
CASSYGQGANYGYTF
>TRBJ2-7|NA|NA|TRBV14
TGTGCCAGCAGCCAAGATTTCAGCGCCGTGCAGTACTTC
CASSQDFSAVQYF
>TRBJ2-7|NA|NA|TRBV7-2
TGTGCCAGCAGCCCTCAGGGCCCTTCGAGCGAGCAGTACTTC
CASSPQGPSSEQYF
>TRBJ1-4|NA|NA|TRBV7-2
TGTGCCAGCAGCCCCTGGGGGGGGTTGAGTGAAAAACTGTTTTTT
CASSPWGGLSEKLFF
>TRBJ2-3|TRBD1|NA|TRBV19
TGTGCCAGTAGGCCCTCCGGGACAGAGTACACAGATACGCAGTATTTT
CASRPSGTEYTDTQYF
>TRBJ2-7|TRBD2|NA|TRBV7-2
TGTGCCAGCGTAAAGGTAGCGGGTCCCATCGAGCAGTACTTC
CASVKVAGPIEQYF
>TRBJ1-1|NA|NA|TRBV7-2
TGTGCCAGCAGCTTATATTGGCCGGAAGCTTTCTTT
CASSLYWPEAFF
>TRBJ1-5|NA|NA|TRBV5-6
TGTGCCAGCAGCTTTCGGGCAGGGAATCAGCCCCAGCATTTT
CASSFRAGNQPQHF
>TRBJ2-5|NA|NA|TRBV7-2
TGTGCCAGCAGCTTAGGTGGCTCGCGGGAGACCCAGTACTTC
CASSLGGSRETQYF
>TRBJ1-6|NA|NA|TRBV21-1
TGTGCCAGCAGCATTCTGGGGACCCTGGGAGGCTCCTATAATTCACCCCTCCACTTT
CASSILGTLGGSYNSPLHF
>TRBJ1-1|NA|NA|TRBV4-3
TGCGCCAGCAGCCAAGTCGATCGGGCTGAAGCTTTCTTT
CASSQVDRAEAFF
>TRBJ1-1|NA|NA|TRBV9
TGTGCCAGCAGCGTTTCGGGACACCCGAACACTGAAGCTTTCTTT
CASSVSGHPNTEAFF
>TRBJ1-4|TRBD1|NA|TRBV7-9
TGTGCCAGCAGCTGGGACAGTGGCGGGGAAAAACTGTTTTTT
CASSWDSGGEKLFF
>TRBJ2-7|TRBD2|NA|TRBV7-2
TGTGCCAGCAGCTCTCGGGGTAGCGGGGGGGCCAGCGAGCAGTACTTC
CASSSRGSGGASEQYF
>TRBJ2-1|TRBD2|NA|TRBV29-1
TGCAGCGTGGCCTTAGCGGGGAAATACAATGAGCAGTTCTTC
CSVALAGKYNEQFF
>TRBJ2-3|NA|NA|TRBV30
TGTGCCTGGAGCGTCGGAGATACGCAGTATTTT
CAWSVGDTQYF
>TRBJ2-2|NA|NA|TRBV7-3
TGTGCCAGCAGCCCCTCGGTTCTGAACACCGGGGAGCTGTTTTTT
CASSPSVLNTGELFF
>TRBJ2-5|TRBD2|NA|TRBV11-1
TGTGCCAGCAGCTTTTCTAGCGGGGGACTAAAGACCCAGTACTTC
CASSFSSGGLKTQYF